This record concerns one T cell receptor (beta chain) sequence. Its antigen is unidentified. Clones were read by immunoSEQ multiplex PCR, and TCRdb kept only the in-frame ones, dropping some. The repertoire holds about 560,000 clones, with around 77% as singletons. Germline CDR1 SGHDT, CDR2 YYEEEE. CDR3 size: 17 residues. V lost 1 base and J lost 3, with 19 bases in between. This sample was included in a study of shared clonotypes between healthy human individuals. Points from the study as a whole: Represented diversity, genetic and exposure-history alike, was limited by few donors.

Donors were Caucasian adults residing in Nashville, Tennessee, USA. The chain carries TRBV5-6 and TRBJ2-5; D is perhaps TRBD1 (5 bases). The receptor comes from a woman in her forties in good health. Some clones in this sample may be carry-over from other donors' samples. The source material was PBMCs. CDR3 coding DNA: TGTGCCAGCAGCTTGAGTAAGGGGATAAGGAGTGAAGAGACCCAGTACTTC. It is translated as CASSLSKGIRSEETQYF.